Here is one TCR beta chain with its context. Its antigen is not known. This entry belongs to a study of cytomegalovirus exposure and HLA in healthy donors. The CDR3 length is 14 residues. Trimming took 0 bases from V and 6 from J; bases not matched to a gene: 5. The germline gives CDR1 SGHRS, CDR2 YFSETQ. With 60 Vbeta and 13 Jbeta primers, the PCR was carried out. Assay used: immunoSEQ multiplex PCR; TCRdb lists only in-frame clones, some missing. The sample records over 60,000 clones, about 77% being singletons. Study results and caveats: By HLA locus, TCR association rates varied in a later analysis, with DRB1 showing the most and HLA-C the fewest.

The chain carries TRBV5-1 and TRBJ1-1; 7 nucleotides align to TRBD1. The clonotype originates from a woman aged 25 to 39 in good health and CMV-seronegative. Sequencing was carried out using PBMCs. The CDR3 loop reads CASSLGDSRPEAFF. CDR3 coding DNA: TGCGCCAGCAGCTTGGGGGACAGCCGTCCTGAAGCTTTCTTT.